This passage covers 16 T cell receptor beta chains from one sample sequenced in a study of T cells after yellow fever vaccination. One entry per CDR3 protein results from TCRdb running MiXCR on the 5' RACE reads. The data show a few hundred thousand distinct CDR3 sequences, about 3.5% seen once. Sequences were derived from PBMCs, sampled 15 days after the yellow fever booster vaccination. The receptor source for this set is a young man who received the YFV17D yellow fever vaccine.

This clonotype showed up many times. The V and J genes are TRBV3-1 and TRBJ2-5, with D possibly TRBD2 on 6 matching bases. V lost 0 bases and J lost 7, with 6 bases in between. Germline CDR1 reads LGHDT; CDR2 reads YNNKEL (reference sequence). This CDR3 comprises 12 residues. The CDR3 here is CASSQEGGTQYF. CDR3 DNA sequence: TGTGCCAGCAGCCAAGAGGGGGGGACCCAGTACTTC.

At least ten counts were recorded for this clonotype. Written as DNA, the CDR3 is TGCGCCAGCAGCTTGGGGGGCGCAGGTTTTTCGGAAGCTTTCTTT. It translates to CASSLGGAGFSEAFF. The chain is built from TRBV5-1 and TRBJ1-1, with a tentative D call TRBD1 (5 bases). In germline, CDR1 is SGHRS, CDR2 YFSETQ. The CDR3 has 15 amino acids. V was pared by 0 bases and J by 8 bases, with 17 bases between.

This clonotype was seen many times. This chain links TRBV15 with TRBJ1-5, with TRBD1 as a possible D gene (6 bases). Germline V gene sequence: CDR1 LNHNV, CDR2 YYDKDF (reference sequence). The CDR3 has 16 amino acids. V shed 5 bases and J shed 4 bases, with 18 bases lying between them. The CDR3 nucleotides are TGTGCCACCAGCTACTGGGGGGGCGGTTCGAATCAGCCCCAGCATTTT. Its translation: CATSYWGGGSNQPQHF. The complete variable domain, with remaining parts taken from reference TRBV15 and TRBJ1-5, reads DAMVIQNPRYQVTQFGKPVTLSCSQTLNHNVMYWYQQKSSQAPKLLFHYYDKDFNNEADTPDNFQSRRPNTSFCFLDIRSPGLGDTAMYLCATSYWGGGSNQPQHFGDGTRLSIL.

There are many counts of this clonotype. The chain employs TRBV7-9 and TRBJ2-2, with D possibly being TRBD1 (6 bases). V was shortened by 4 bases and J by 0 bases, with 12 bases between the two germline ends. The CDR3 runs 16 residues. Germline V gene sequence: CDR1 SEHNR, CDR2 FQNEAQ (reference sequence). This CDR3 is CASSSYREANTGELFF. CDR3 nucleotides: TGTGCCAGCAGCTCTTACAGGGAAGCGAACACCGGGGAGCTGTTTTTT. Supplemented by reference TRBV7-9 and TRBJ2-2, the full variable domain reads DTGVSQNPRHKITKRGQNVTFRCDPISEHNRLYWYRQTLGQGPEFLTYFQNEAQLEKSRLLSDRFSAERPKGSFSTLEIQRTEQGDSAMYLCASSSYREANTGELFFGEGSRLTVL.

This clonotype was seen many times. In DNA, the CDR3 is TGTGCCAGCTCACCATCGCCCCTGACTAGCGGATTAGCCAAAAACATTCAGTACTTC. Amino acid sequence: CASSPSPLTSGLAKNIQYF. The rearrangement uses TRBV18 and TRBJ2-4, with 9 bases identical to TRBD2. The CDR3 runs to 19 residues. From germline, CDR1 is KGHSH and CDR2 LQKENI. The J segment lost 0 bases and the V segment lost 2 bases, leaving 11 bases of the junction unmatched.

This clonotype was recorded many times. J is TRBJ2-5 and V is TRBV7-2; D is unclear. The CDR3 has 13 residues. CDR1 is SGHTA and CDR2 is FQGNSA in the germline V gene. V shed 4 bases and J shed 6 bases, with 12 bases lying between them. The CDR3 DNA reads TGTGCCAGCAGCTGGGAAGGGTGGAAGACCCAGTACTTC. It translates to CASSWEGWKTQYF.

This clonotype appeared many times. V gene TRBV12-3 or TRBV12-4 combines with J gene TRBJ2-3; no definite D call. The CDR3 covers 12 residues. Trimming took 4 bases from V and 5 from J, leaving 7 bases between them. The CDR3 spells CASSSHGDTQYF. CDR3 nucleotide sequence: TGTGCCAGCAGTTCTCATGGAGATACGCAGTATTTT.

This clonotype has at least ten counts. The chain carries TRBV27 and TRBJ1-4; no definite D call. CDR3 size: 14 residues. Germline-derived CDR1 and CDR2 are MNHEY and SMNVEV (reference sequence). Trimming left V 6 bases short and J 8 bases short, with 16 bases between. The CDR3 region has the DNA TGTGCCAGCAGCCGCGGGTTCATCCAAGAAAAACTGTTTTTT. Protein product: CASSRGFIQEKLFF. Looking up the rest from reference TRBV27 and TRBJ1-4 gives the full variable domain: EAQVTQNPRYLITVTGKKLTVTCSQNMNHEYMSWYRQDPGLGLRQIYYSMNVEVTDKGDVPEGYKVSRKEKRNFPLILESPSPNQTSLYFCASSRGFIQEKLFFGSGTQLSVL.

This clonotype has at least ten counts. This chain joins TRBV7-9 and TRBJ2-3; 11 nucleotides agree with TRBD1. J gave up 2 bases and V 4 bases, and 11 bases lay outside the gene matches. This CDR3 contains 18 residues. In germline, CDR1 is SEHNR, CDR2 FQNEAQ (reference sequence). Here the CDR3 DNA reads TGTGCCAGCAGCTCAGCCGGGGGACAGGGGGTGATCACAGATACGCAGTATTTT. Residues: CASSSAGGQGVITDTQYF.

This clonotype has at least ten counts. CDR3 DNA: TGTGCCAGCAGTTCTTACGGGACAGGGGAAGAGACCCAGTACTTC. It codes for CASSSYGTGEETQYF. The V and J genes are TRBV7-9 and TRBJ2-5; 10 positions agree with TRBD1. With V trimmed by 6 bases and J by 3 bases, 7 bases remained unmatched. CDR3 size: 15 residues. Germline V gene sequence: CDR1 SEHNR, CDR2 FQNEAQ (reference sequence).

The sample holds many counts of this clonotype. The chain links TRBV6-1 to TRBJ2-7; D is ambiguous. CDR1 and CDR2 from the germline V gene are MNHNS and SASEGT. Trimming pared 2 bases from V and 4 bases from J, leaving 6 bases between. The CDR3 is 12 residues long. The CDR3 region has the DNA TGTGCCAGCAGTGAAAAGGGATACGAGCAGTACTTC. Protein: CASSEKGYEQYF.

The chain combines TRBV18 with TRBJ2-5; 8 nucleotides agree with TRBD1. Germline assignment: CDR1 KGHSH and CDR2 LQKENI. V shed 3 bases and J 7 bases; nucleotides not matched to a gene: 10. The CDR3 extends over 15 amino acids. Here the CDR3 DNA reads TGTGCCAGCTCACCGCCCGGACAGGGCCGGGGGACCCAGTACTTC. Its translation is CASSPPGQGRGTQYF. Using reference TRBV18 and TRBJ2-5 for the parts outside the CDR3, the full variable domain is NAGVMQNPRHLVRRRGQEARLRCSPMKGHSHVYWYRQLPEEGLKFMVYLQKENIIDESGMPKERFSAEFPKEGPSILRIQQVVRGDSAAYFCASSPPGQGRGTQYFGPGTRLLVL.

This clonotype has at least ten counts. The chain uses TRBV9 and TRBJ1-3; D ambiguous. The germline V gene has CDR1 SGDLS and CDR2 YYNGEE. The CDR3 extends over 16 amino acids. V was clipped by 1 base and J by 0 bases, with 11 bases between them. CDR3 protein: CASSVQQTHSGNTIYF. As DNA, the CDR3 is TGTGCCAGCAGCGTACAGCAGACCCACTCTGGAAACACCATATATTTT.

This clonotype was observed at least ten times. V is TRBV7-3 and J is TRBJ2-3, with D uncertain. V lost 1 base and J 4 bases, leaving 6 bases between the germline ends. In germline, CDR1 is SGHTA, CDR2 FQGTGA. This CDR3 contains 13 residues. As DNA, the CDR3 is TGTGCCAGCAGCTTAATATTTTCAGATACGCAGTATTTT. This encodes CASSLIFSDTQYF.

This clonotype was detected ten times or more. CDR3 protein: CASSPPFPGQDYEKLFF. CDR3 sequence (DNA): TGTGCCAGCTCACCACCCTTCCCCGGACAGGACTATGAAAAACTGTTTTTT. The gene calls are TRBV18 and TRBJ1-4, with 7 bases identical to TRBD1. Germline values: CDR1 KGHSH, CDR2 LQKENI. V lost 0 bases and J lost 6; bases outside the gene matches: 10. CDR3 size: 17 residues.

On this clonotype itself: A much larger clone differs from this one at a single base, so this may be a read error. The CDR3 nucleotides are TGTGCCAGCAGTTTAAGGTCCGGGTACACCTGGGAGCTGTTTTTT. This encodes CASSLRSGYTWELFF. The chain uses TRBV12-3 or TRBV12-4 and TRBJ2-2; D not certain. The CDR3 runs to 15 residues.